This T cell receptor (beta chain) is from a study of graft-versus-host responses after intestinal transplantation. Study-level background: All of the recipients had induction that used anti-thymocyte globulin, then tacrolimus and steroids for around three years.

This clone has just a few counts. The target antigen is unknown. General study findings and limits: Recipient marrow showed GvH clones, some seen first in ileum or blood. HvG clone declines early post-transplant were associated with peak circulating GvH levels.

The data were produced by immunoSEQ multiplex PCR, yet TCRdb's version contains in-frame clones alone and is incomplete. The sample records approximately 89,000 clones, about 93% being singletons. V lost 0 bases, J lost 5 bases, and 3 bases stayed unmatched. Germline CDR1 and CDR2: ENHRY and SYGVKD. The CDR3 length is 16 residues. The sample in question was unstimulated CD4+ T cells sorted from spleen or lymph node cells, obtained before intestinal transplant. This sequence was found in a human donor who received an intestinal transplant. The chain couples TRBV10-3 to TRBJ2-7; 14 bases line up with TRBD2. CDR3 sequence: CAISESGTSGGHEQYF. The CDR3 DNA reads as TGTGCCATCAGTGAGTCGGGGACTAGCGGGGGCCACGAGCAGTACTTC.